This T cell receptor beta chain was identified during a study of blood T cell repertoires in COVID-19. The CDR3 is 13 amino acids. Germline-derived CDR1 and CDR2 are MDHEN and SYDVKM. V shed 8 bases and J shed 5 bases, with 15 bases lying between them. Recovery meant two consecutive negative NP/OP PCR tests, professional clearance, or resolved symptoms. Data came from immunoSEQ multiplex PCR; TCRdb stores just in-frame clones and leaves some out. The sample holds 200,000 to 250,000 clones, more than 85% seen once. This clone was observed a handful of times. Input material: PBMCs or T cells enriched from blood (not recorded which). This receptor was taken from a young woman who had recovered from COVID-19. The chain carries TRBV28 and TRBJ1-2; D gene ambiguous. In nucleotides, the CDR3 is TGTGCCAGCTCTGCGGGGAATTGGTATGGCTACACCTTC. Encoded protein: CASSAGNWYGYTF.